This paragraph reports one TCR beta chain. The antigen remains undetermined. Data came from immunoSEQ multiplex PCR; TCRdb stores just in-frame clones and leaves some out. This table has about 180,000 clones, around nine tenths appearing once. The sample comes from a study of T cell responses to AZD1222 COVID-19 vaccine. Study-wide results and caveats: Clonal diversity may have been underestimated in mostly white British donors. Nearly half of unique spike-specific TCRs reportedly avoided B.1.351 and B.1.1.7 mutated regions. Repertoire collection took place solely once the T cell response had peaked.

The source is an adult who received the AZD1222 COVID-19 vaccine. The material was peripheral blood, obtained 28 days after the second AZD1222 dose.

In nucleotides, the CDR3 is TGTGCCAGCAGCCAACCCGCTAGGGGGGCTACGAATAATTCACCCCTCCACTTT. Encoded protein: CASSQPARGATNNSPLHF. The V call is TRBV3-1 (or the pseudogene TRBV3-2), the J call TRBJ1-6; D perhaps matches TRBD1 (6 bases). V was trimmed by 2 bases and J by 5 bases, leaving 19 bases between them. Germline loops: CDR1 LGHDT, CDR2 YNNKEL (reference sequence). This CDR3 contains 18 residues.